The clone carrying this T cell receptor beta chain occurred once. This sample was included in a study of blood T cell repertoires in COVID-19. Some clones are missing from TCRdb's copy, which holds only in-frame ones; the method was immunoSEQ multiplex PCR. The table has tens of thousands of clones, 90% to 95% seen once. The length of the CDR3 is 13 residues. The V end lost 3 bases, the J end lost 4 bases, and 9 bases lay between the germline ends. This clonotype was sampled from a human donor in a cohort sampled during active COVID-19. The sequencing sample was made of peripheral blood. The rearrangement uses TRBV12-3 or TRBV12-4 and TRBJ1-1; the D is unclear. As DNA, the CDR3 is TGTGCCAGCAGTTTGGAGTTGAGCACTGAAGCTTTCTTT. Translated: CASSLELSTEAFF.